This T cell receptor beta chain was captured by sequencing in a study of cytomegalovirus exposure and HLA in healthy donors. Primers for the PCR totalled 60 Vbeta and 13 Jbeta. Clones were sequenced by immunoSEQ multiplex PCR, and TCRdb holds only the in-frame ones, with some missing. The sample yields about 180,000 clones, roughly 88% seen once. CDR1 is SGHAT and CDR2 is FQNNGV in the germline V gene. V was pared by 4 bases and J by 6 bases, with 22 bases between. The CDR3 contains 17 residues. Material: PBMCs. The genes are TRBV11-2 and TRBJ2-1; possible D gene TRBD2, 7 bases. The sequence was collected from a girl under 10 years old in good health and CMV-seropositive. This chain's CDR3 is CASSYPWGGRGGNEQFF. The CDR3 nucleotides read TGTGCCAGCAGCTACCCCTGGGGAGGGAGAGGGGGCAATGAGCAGTTCTTC.